Shown below are 27 T cell receptor beta chains from a single sample sequenced in a study of cytotoxic CD8 clonotypes in ibrutinib-treated CLL. Assay used: immunoSEQ multiplex PCR; TCRdb lists only in-frame clones, some missing. The table lists about 140,000 clones, 70% to 90% of them singletons. The sequencing used PBMCs, collected after 36 months of ibrutinib treatment. These receptors were taken from a human donor with chronic lymphocytic leukemia.

The rearrangement uses TRBV11-2 and TRBJ1-2; D remains unclear. This CDR3 has 13 residues. Germline V gene sequence: CDR1 SGHAT, CDR2 FQNNGV. The ends were cut back, 0 bases at V and 8 bases at J, with 10 bases in the middle. CDR3 region: CASSLEQSWGYTF. In nucleotides, the CDR3 is TGTGCCAGCAGCTTAGAGCAGTCCTGGGGCTACACCTTC.

The chain couples TRBV4-1 to TRBJ1-6; D unresolved. V gave up 1 base and J gave up 13 bases, with 14 bases separating them. Germline V lookup: CDR1 MGHRA, CDR2 YSYEKL. The CDR3 covers 14 residues. For the CDR3, the DNA is TGCGCCAGCAGCCAAGTCCCTGCAGACCTTCCCCTCCACTTT. Its translation is CASSQVPADLPLHF.

This chain links TRBV18 with TRBJ2-3, with D unresolved. The germline V gene has CDR1 KGHSH and CDR2 LQKENI. CDR3 length: 13 residues. The V and J ends lost 5 bases and 2 bases respectively, with 8 bases between them. The CDR3 reads CASSVLATDTQYF. The CDR3 DNA reads TGTGCCAGCTCAGTCCTTGCCACAGATACGCAGTATTTT.

The rearrangement joins TRBV4-1 to TRBJ1-4; D unresolved. Germline V gene sequence: CDR1 MGHRA, CDR2 YSYEKL. The CDR3 extends over 17 amino acids. Trimming cost V 4 bases and J 3 bases, with 18 bases left between them. Here the CDR3 reads CASSLQPLPVSNEKLFF. Here the CDR3 DNA reads TGCGCCAGCAGCCTCCAACCCCTCCCGGTATCTAATGAAAAACTGTTTTTT.

The chain couples TRBV28 to TRBJ2-5, with D possibly being TRBD1 (5 bases). CDR3 size: 14 residues. Germline CDR1 reads MDHEN; CDR2 reads SYDVKM. V was pared by 2 bases and J by 4 bases, with 11 bases between. CDR3: CASSLAGNLETQYF. In DNA form, the CDR3 reads TGTGCCAGCAGTTTAGCAGGGAATCTAGAGACCCAGTACTTC.

The chain is built from TRBV30 and TRBJ1-1; weak D call: TRBD1 (6 bases). Between the trimmed V and J ends, which lost 2 bases and 1 base, there was a span of 11 bases. CDR3 size: 14 residues. Germline values: CDR1 GTSNPN, CDR2 SVGIG (reference sequence). The CDR3, as DNA: TGTGCCTGGAGTACCGGGGGCTGGAACACTGAAGCTTTCTTT. Residues: CAWSTGGWNTEAFF.

The chain recombines TRBV29-1 with TRBJ2-7; 9 bases line up with TRBD2. The V segment lost 7 bases and the J segment 4 bases; nucleotides outside the gene matches: 14. The CDR3 covers 15 residues. Per the germline V gene, CDR1 is SQVTM and CDR2 is ANQGSEA. CDR3 protein: CSATGRSGRPYEQYF. The CDR3 DNA is TGCAGCGCGACAGGGCGCAGCGGGAGGCCTTACGAGCAGTACTTC.

This chain connects TRBV18 to TRBJ2-1, with 15 bases identical to TRBD2. Germline V gene sequence: CDR1 KGHSH, CDR2 LQKENI. This CDR3 is built from 20 residues. The V segment lost 0 bases and the J segment 0 bases; nucleotides outside the gene matches: 6. The CDR3 region has the DNA TGTGCCAGCTCACCACCGGGACTAGCGGGAGGATCAGGCTCCTACAATGAGCAGTTCTTC. Its protein is CASSPPGLAGGSGSYNEQFF.

The V and J genes are TRBV30 and TRBJ1-3; unclear D gene. There are 14 residues in the CDR3. Per the germline V gene, CDR1 is GTSNPN and CDR2 is SVGIG (reference sequence). V was shortened by 3 bases and J by 1 base, with 10 bases between the two germline ends. Here the CDR3 reads CAWRERGSGNTIYF. The CDR3 nucleotides are TGTGCCTGGAGGGAGAGAGGATCTGGAAACACCATATATTTT. The full variable domain, completed using reference TRBV30 and TRBJ1-3, is SQTIHQWPATLVQPVGSPLSLECTVEGTSNPNLYWYRQAAGRGLQLLFYSVGIGQISSEVPQNLSASRPQDRQFILSSKKLLLSDSGFYLCAWRERGSGNTIYFGEGSWLTVV.

The V call is TRBV30, the J call TRBJ2-7; the match to TRBD2 covers 12 bases. The germline V gene has CDR1 GTSNPN and CDR2 SVGIG (reference sequence). The CDR3 length is 12 residues. The trim removed 3 bases at V and 7 bases at J, leaving 1 base unmatched. CDR3 sequence reads: CAWSGLAGEQYF. CDR3 in DNA: TGTGCCTGGAGCGGACTAGCGGGGGAGCAGTACTTC. Complete variable domain (other parts from reference TRBV30 and TRBJ2-7): SQTIHQWPATLVQPVGSPLSLECTVEGTSNPNLYWYRQAAGRGLQLLFYSVGIGQISSEVPQNLSASRPQDRQFILSSKKLLLSDSGFYLCAWSGLAGEQYFGPGTRLTVT.

V is TRBV7-2 and J is TRBJ2-7; D uncertain. CDR1 SGHTA and CDR2 FQGNSA come from the germline V gene. The CDR3 contains 16 residues. Deletions cut 0 bases from V and 2 bases from J, with 14 bases between. CDR3 sequence: CASSLATAEPPYEQYF. The DNA for the CDR3 is TGTGCCAGCAGCTTAGCTACGGCGGAGCCCCCCTACGAGCAGTACTTC.

The chain combines TRBV9 with TRBJ2-3; 9 nucleotides agree with TRBD2. Germline CDR1 reads SGDLS; CDR2 reads YYNGEE. After removal of 0 bases from V and 0 bases from J, the junction contained 20 bases not matched to a gene. CDR3 length equals 22 residues. CDR3 nucleotide sequence: TGTGCCAGCAGCGTAGGGGGTAGCGGGAGCGTACAAGTTTTCGGTAGCACAGATACGCAGTATTTT. Translating it yields CASSVGGSGSVQVFGSTDTQYF.

The rearrangement uses TRBV11-2 and TRBJ1-2; D gene ambiguous. V was shortened by 4 bases and J by 7 bases, with 16 bases between the two germline ends. The CDR3 spans 14 residues. The germline V gene encodes CDR1 SGHAT and CDR2 FQNNGV. The CDR3 DNA follows: TGTGCCAGCAGCTCCCTCATGAGTTGGGCTGGCTACACCTTC. Its translation: CASSSLMSWAGYTF.

The rearrangement uses TRBV29-1 and TRBJ1-1, with D hard to call. Trimming stripped 4 bases from V and 7 bases from J, with 13 bases between. CDR3 length equals 12 residues. Germline CDR1 SQVTM, CDR2 ANQGSEA. The CDR3 nucleotides read TGCAGCGTTGGAGGAGCGGCGAATGAAGCTTTCTTT. It encodes CSVGGAANEAFF.

This chain joins TRBV2 and TRBJ2-5; the D gene is possibly TRBD1 (6 bases). CDR3 length: 12 residues. V was clipped by 8 bases and J by 1 base, with 8 bases between them. CDR1 is SNHLY, CDR2 FYNNEI, per germline. The CDR3 spells CASQGIQETQYF. The CDR3 bases are TGTGCCAGCCAGGGGATCCAAGAGACCCAGTACTTC. The complete variable domain, with remaining parts taken from reference TRBV2 and TRBJ2-5, reads EPEVTQTPSHQVTQMGQEVILRCVPISNHLYFYWYRQILGQKVEFLVSFYNNEISEKSEIFDDQFSVERPDGSNFTLKIRSTKLEDSAMYFCASQGIQETQYFGPGTRLLVL.

The chain employs TRBV2 and TRBJ1-1; D gene ambiguous. V was trimmed by 7 bases and J by 6 bases, leaving 15 bases between them. CDR1 is SNHLY and CDR2 is FYNNEI in the germline V gene. The CDR3 is 13 residues long. Here the CDR3 reads CASTVDRGPEAFF. The CDR3 region has the DNA TGTGCCAGCACGGTGGACCGCGGCCCTGAAGCTTTCTTT. Full variable domain (missing parts from reference TRBV2 and TRBJ1-1): EPEVTQTPSHQVTQMGQEVILRCVPISNHLYFYWYRQILGQKVEFLVSFYNNEISEKSEIFDDQFSVERPDGSNFTLKIRSTKLEDSAMYFCASTVDRGPEAFFGQGTRLTVV.

This rearrangement joins TRBV30 to TRBJ2-7; 7 nucleotides match TRBD1. V trimming: 8 bases; J trimming: 3 bases; junction bases outside the gene matches: 10. In germline, CDR1 is GTSNPN, CDR2 SVGIG (reference sequence). The CDR3 consists of 13 residues. CDR3 sequence: CAGNRGGNYEQYF. CDR3 coding DNA: TGTGCCGGGAACAGGGGTGGTAACTACGAGCAGTACTTC.

There are a few counts of this clone. In nucleotides, the CDR3 is TGTGCCAGCAGCCGGGACAGGGGGCCCCCCTATAGCAATCAGCCCCAGCATTTT. It specifies CASSRDRGPPYSNQPQHF. The V and J genes are TRBV21-1 and TRBJ1-5; TRBD1, the table's D call, lacks a check against the DNA. TRBV21-1 is a listed pseudogene. This CDR3 spans 18 amino acids.

This clone was counted a single time. This rearrangement joins TRBV5-6 to TRBJ2-1; D call uncertain. Trimming cost V 0 bases and J 13 bases, with 8 bases left between them. Germline CDR1 and CDR2: SGHDT and YYEEEE. The CDR3 is 11 residues long. Written as DNA, the CDR3 is TGTGCCAGCAGCTTGGGGCAGACCCAGTTCTTC. Its protein product is CASSLGQTQFF.

The DNA for the CDR3 is TGTGCCAGCAGTTTAAAGGACAGGGGTACCAACGAGCAGTACTTC. Translating it yields CASSLKDRGTNEQYF. This sequence joins TRBV27 and TRBJ2-7; 9 positions agree with TRBD1. CDR1 is MNHEY, CDR2 SMNVEV, per germline (reference sequence). The V and J ends lost 2 bases and 5 bases, in that order; junction bases with no gene match: 7. CDR3 length: 15 amino acids.

This clone was detected once. This chain links TRBV10-3 with TRBJ2-5, with unresolved D. The last part of the DNA fits TRBJ2-7 better; the J call may be wrong. Germline values: CDR1 ENHRY, CDR2 SYGVKD. This CDR3 contains 14 residues. The CDR3 reads CANQAGSSSYEQYF. The CDR3 DNA sequence: TGTGCCAATCAGGCCGGCAGCAGCTCCTACGAGCAGTACTTC.

V is TRBV11-2 and J is TRBJ2-1; 12 positions match TRBD2. The V gene's germline CDR1 is SGHAT and CDR2 FQNNGV. The CDR3 is made up of 17 amino acids. V trimming: 2 bases; J trimming: 8 bases; junction bases outside the gene matches: 10. The CDR3 loop reads CASSLLAGGPIPDEQFF. CDR3 nucleotides: TGTGCCAGCAGCTTACTAGCGGGAGGGCCAATCCCAGATGAGCAGTTCTTC.

The chain is built from TRBV10-3 and TRBJ2-3; D is undetermined. Trimming cost V 10 bases and J 3 bases, with 11 bases left between them. Germline CDR1 ENHRY, CDR2 SYGVKD. This CDR3 comprises 12 residues. The CDR3 nucleotides read TGTGCCACTAAGGCGGAGACAGATACGCAGTATTTT. Its protein is CATKAETDTQYF.

The chain couples TRBV28 to TRBJ1-2; D is undetermined. V was shortened by 2 bases and J by 1 base, with 8 bases between the two germline ends. Germline assignment: CDR1 MDHEN and CDR2 SYDVKM. This CDR3 spans 14 amino acids. The CDR3 sequence is CASSLGQVNYGYTF. The DNA for the CDR3 is TGTGCCAGCAGTTTAGGCCAAGTTAACTATGGCTACACCTTC.

This clone has just one count. A single base is all that separates this from a far larger clone, so a read error is likely. This chain uses TRBV1 with TRBJ2-7; the table assigns TRBD2, which was not confirmed against the DNA. TRBV1 is a pseudogene. The CDR3 has 16 residues. The CDR3 bases are TGCACCAGCAGCCAACGAGCGGGGGGTATGACGAGCGAGCAGTACTTC. This codes for CTSSQRAGGMTSEQYF.

This chain uses TRBV6-1 with TRBJ2-7, with D perhaps matching TRBD1 (6 bases). Per germline, CDR1 MNHNS and CDR2 SASEGT. The CDR3 consists of 14 residues. The V end lost 6 bases, the J end lost 2 bases, and 14 bases lay between the germline ends. The chain's CDR3 is CASRNRDNPYEQYF. In nucleotides, the CDR3 is TGTGCCAGCAGGAACCGGGACAATCCCTACGAGCAGTACTTC.

V and J are TRBV28 and TRBJ2-2, with 7 bases aligning to TRBD1. Trimming cost V 6 bases and J 4 bases; bases outside gene matches: 8. Germline CDR1 reads MDHEN; CDR2 reads SYDVKM. CDR3 length: 15 residues. This CDR3 is CASRIPTGSTGELFF. The CDR3 DNA is TGTGCCAGCAGAATCCCGACAGGGAGCACCGGGGAGCTGTTTTTT.